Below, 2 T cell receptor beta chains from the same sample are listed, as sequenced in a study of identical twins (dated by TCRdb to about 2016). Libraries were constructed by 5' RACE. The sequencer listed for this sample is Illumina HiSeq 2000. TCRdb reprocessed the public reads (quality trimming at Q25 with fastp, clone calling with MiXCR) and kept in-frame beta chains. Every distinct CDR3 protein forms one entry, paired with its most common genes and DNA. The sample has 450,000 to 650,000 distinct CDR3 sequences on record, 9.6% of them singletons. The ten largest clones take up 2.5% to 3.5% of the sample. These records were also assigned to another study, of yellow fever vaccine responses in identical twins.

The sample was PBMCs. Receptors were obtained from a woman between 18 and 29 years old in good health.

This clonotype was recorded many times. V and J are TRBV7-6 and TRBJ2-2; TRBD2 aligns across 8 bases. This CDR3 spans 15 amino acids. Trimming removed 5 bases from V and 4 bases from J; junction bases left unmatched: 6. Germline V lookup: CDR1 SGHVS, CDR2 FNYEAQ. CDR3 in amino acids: CASSPGLVSTGELFF. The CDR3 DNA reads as TGTGCCAGCAGCCCGGGACTAGTTAGCACCGGGGAGCTGTTTTTT.

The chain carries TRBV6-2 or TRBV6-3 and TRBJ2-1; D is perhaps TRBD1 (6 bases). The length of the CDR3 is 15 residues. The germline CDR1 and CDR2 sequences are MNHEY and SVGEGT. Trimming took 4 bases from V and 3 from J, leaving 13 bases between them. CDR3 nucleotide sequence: TGTGCCAGCAGTTCAACAGGGAACTACTACAATGAGCAGTTCTTC. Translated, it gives CASSSTGNYYNEQFF.